This TCR beta chain was profiled in a study of Graves' ophthalmopathy and Graves' hyperthyroidism. Whole-study context: Peripheral blood was gathered at the point of initial diagnosis, before any treatment started. Study findings and constraints: Cross-validated, the 13-signature model showed 87.88%/81.08% sensitivity/specificity, and 80%/75% in the test set.

Germline V CDR1 and CDR2: SGHRS, YFSETQ. The CDR3 loop spans 15 amino acids. Trimming took 4 bases from V and 7 from J, leaving 15 bases between them. As to this clonotype: Antigen unknown.

Amplification targeted the TCR beta CDR3 regions, with RNA transcripts as the source material. First-round RT-PCR used HTBI primers; second-round multiplex PCR followed. TCRdb re-analysed the multiplex PCR reads in MiXCR, keeping a single row per CDR3 protein. This sample has roughly 500,000 distinct CDR3 sequences, with around 14% found just once. Orbital computed tomography, thyroid ultrasound, TRAb, serum thyroxine and clinical symptoms formed the basis of diagnosis. V usage is TRBV5-1 and J usage is TRBJ1-6, with D perhaps TRBD1 (5 bases). This receptor was taken from a young woman with Graves' ophthalmopathy. The sequenced sample consisted of blood. CDR3 bases: TGCGCCAGCAGCCCGGAACTCTGGGGGAATTCACCCCTCCACTTT. Its translation is CASSPELWGNSPLHF.